This TCR beta chain was sequenced for a study of control samples from healthy donors and cancer patients. The data were produced by immunoSEQ multiplex PCR, yet TCRdb's version contains in-frame clones alone and is incomplete. The sample carries some 71,000 clones, about nine tenths recorded once. The V end lost 2 bases, the J end lost 8 bases, and 12 bases lay between the germline ends. The CDR3 extends over 13 amino acids. The germline V gene encodes CDR1 LNHDA and CDR2 SQIVND (reference sequence). The TCR comes from a man aged 55 to 70 with lung cancer. Sequences were obtained from PBMCs. This rearrangement joins TRBV19 to TRBJ1-1, with D possibly matching TRBD1 (6 bases). The CDR3 here is CASSIRQGREAFF. The CDR3 nucleotides read TGTGCCAGTAGTATAAGGCAGGGGAGGGAAGCTTTCTTT.